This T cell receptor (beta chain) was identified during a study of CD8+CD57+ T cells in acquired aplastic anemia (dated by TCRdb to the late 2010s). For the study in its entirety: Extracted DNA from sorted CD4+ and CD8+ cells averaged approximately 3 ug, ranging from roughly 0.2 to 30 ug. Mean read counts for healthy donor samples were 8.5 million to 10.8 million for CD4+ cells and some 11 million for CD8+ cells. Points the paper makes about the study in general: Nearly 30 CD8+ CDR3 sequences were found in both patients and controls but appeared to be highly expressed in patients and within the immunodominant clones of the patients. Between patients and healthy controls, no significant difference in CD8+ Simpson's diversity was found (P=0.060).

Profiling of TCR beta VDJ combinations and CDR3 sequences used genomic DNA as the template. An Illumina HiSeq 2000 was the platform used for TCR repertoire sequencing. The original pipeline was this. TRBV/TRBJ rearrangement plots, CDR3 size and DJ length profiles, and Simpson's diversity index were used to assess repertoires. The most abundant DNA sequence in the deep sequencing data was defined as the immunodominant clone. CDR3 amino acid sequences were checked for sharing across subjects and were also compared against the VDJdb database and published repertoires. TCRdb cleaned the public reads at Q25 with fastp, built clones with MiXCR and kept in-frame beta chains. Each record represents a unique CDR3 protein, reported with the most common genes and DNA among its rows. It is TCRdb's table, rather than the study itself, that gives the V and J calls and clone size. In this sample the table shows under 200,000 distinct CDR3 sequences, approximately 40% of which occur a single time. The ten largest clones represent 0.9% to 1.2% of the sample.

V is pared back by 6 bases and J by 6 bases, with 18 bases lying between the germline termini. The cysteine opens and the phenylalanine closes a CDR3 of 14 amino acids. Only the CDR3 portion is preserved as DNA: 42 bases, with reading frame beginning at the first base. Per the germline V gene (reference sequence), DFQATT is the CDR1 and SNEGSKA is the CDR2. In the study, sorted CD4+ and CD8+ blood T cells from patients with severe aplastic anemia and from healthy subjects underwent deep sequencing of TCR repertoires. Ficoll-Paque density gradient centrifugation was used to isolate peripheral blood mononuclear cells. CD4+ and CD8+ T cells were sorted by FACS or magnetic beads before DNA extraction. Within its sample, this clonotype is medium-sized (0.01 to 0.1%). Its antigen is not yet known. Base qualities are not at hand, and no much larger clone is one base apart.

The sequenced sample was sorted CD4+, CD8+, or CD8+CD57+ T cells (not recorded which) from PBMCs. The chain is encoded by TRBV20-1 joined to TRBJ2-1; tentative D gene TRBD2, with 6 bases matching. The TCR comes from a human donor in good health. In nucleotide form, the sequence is TGCAGTGCCCCAGGGTCGGGAGACCGCAATGAGCAGTTCTTC. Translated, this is CSAPGSGDRNEQFF.